This TCR beta chain was identified during a study of CD8+ T cells in alopecia areata. CDR3 length: 15 amino acids. The germline gives CDR1 SGHTS, CDR2 YDEGEE. V was clipped by 4 bases and J by 5 bases, with 18 bases between them. After isolation, RNA underwent reverse transcription to generate cDNA as the sequencing template. Sequencing used immunoSEQ multiplex PCR; TCRdb keeps in-frame clones, though not all of them. The repertoire holds around 160,000 clones, 80% to 90% seen once, with about 14% in the top ten. This TCR came from a human donor with alopecia areata. The sequencing here drew on CD8+ T cells sorted from blood, taken at week 0. The J gene is TRBJ2-5, the V gene TRBV5-8; D may be TRBD2 (6 bases). In nucleotides, the CDR3 is TGTGCCAGCAGCACCCTCTGGGCGGGACGGGAGACCCAGTACTTC. Translating it yields CASSTLWAGRETQYF. The whole variable domain, filled in from reference TRBV5-8 and TRBJ2-5, reads EAGVTQSPTHLIKTRGQQATLRCSPISGHTSVYWYQQALGLGLQFLLWYDEGEERNRGNFPPRFSGRQFPNYSSELNVNALELEDSALYLCASSTLWAGRETQYFGPGTRLLVL.